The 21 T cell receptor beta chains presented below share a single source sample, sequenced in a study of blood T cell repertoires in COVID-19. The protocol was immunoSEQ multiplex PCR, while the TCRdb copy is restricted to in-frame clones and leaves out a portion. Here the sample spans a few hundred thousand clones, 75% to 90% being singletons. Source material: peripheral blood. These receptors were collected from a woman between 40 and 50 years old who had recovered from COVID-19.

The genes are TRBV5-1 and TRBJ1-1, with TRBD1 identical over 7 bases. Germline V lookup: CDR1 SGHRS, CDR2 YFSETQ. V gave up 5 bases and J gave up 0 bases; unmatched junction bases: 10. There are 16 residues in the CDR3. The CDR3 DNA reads TGCGCCAGCAGGTTAGGGGGCGGTAAGATGAACACTGAAGCTTTCTTT. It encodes CASRLGGGKMNTEAFF.

The CDR3 sequence is CASSDSLRETQYF. The DNA for the CDR3 is TGTGCCAGCTCAGACAGCCTCCGGGAGACCCAGTACTTC. V usage is TRBV3-1 (or the pseudogene TRBV3-2) and J usage is TRBJ2-5; a possible D gene is TRBD1 (5 bases). The ends were cut back, 8 bases at V and 5 bases at J, with 15 bases in the middle. The germline V gene has CDR1 LGHDT and CDR2 YNNKEL (reference sequence). CDR3 length equals 13 residues.

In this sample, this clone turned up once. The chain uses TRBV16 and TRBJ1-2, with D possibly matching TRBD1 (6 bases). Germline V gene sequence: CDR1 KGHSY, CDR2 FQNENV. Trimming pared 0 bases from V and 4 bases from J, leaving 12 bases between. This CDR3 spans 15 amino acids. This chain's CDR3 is CASSQSRDTTYGYTF. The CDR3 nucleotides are TGTGCCAGCAGCCAATCAAGGGACACCACCTATGGCTACACCTTC. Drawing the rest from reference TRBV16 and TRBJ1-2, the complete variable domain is GEEVAQTPKHLVRGEGQKAKLYCAPIKGHSYVFWYQQVLKNEFKFLISFQNENVFDETGMPKERFSAKCLPNSPCSLEIQATKLEDSAVYFCASSQSRDTTYGYTFGSGTRLTVV.

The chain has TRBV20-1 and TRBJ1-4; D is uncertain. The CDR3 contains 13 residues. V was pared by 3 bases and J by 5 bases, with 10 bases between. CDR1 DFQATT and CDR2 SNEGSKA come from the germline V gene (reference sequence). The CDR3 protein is CSASRVQNEKLFF. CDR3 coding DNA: TGCAGTGCTAGTCGGGTTCAGAATGAAAAACTGTTTTTT.

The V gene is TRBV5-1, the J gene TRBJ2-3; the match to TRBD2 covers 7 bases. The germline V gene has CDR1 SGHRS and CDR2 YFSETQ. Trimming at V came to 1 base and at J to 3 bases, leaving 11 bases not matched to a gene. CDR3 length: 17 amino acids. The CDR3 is CASSLPPSGGGTDTQYF. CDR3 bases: TGCGCCAGCAGCTTGCCCCCTAGCGGCGGAGGTACAGATACGCAGTATTTT.

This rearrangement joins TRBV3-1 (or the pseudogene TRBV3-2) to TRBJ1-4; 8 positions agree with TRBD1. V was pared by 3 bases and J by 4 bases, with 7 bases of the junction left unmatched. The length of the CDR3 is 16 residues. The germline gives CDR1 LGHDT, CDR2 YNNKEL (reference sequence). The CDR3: CASSQGGTGGNEKLFF. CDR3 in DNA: TGTGCCAGCAGCCAGGGGGGGACAGGAGGTAATGAAAAACTGTTTTTT.

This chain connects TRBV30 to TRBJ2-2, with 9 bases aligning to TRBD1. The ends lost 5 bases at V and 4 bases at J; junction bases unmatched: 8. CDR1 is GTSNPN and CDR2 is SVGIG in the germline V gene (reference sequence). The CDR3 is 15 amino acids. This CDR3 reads CAWGPGQGRTGELFF. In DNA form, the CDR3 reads TGTGCCTGGGGGCCGGGACAGGGTCGCACCGGGGAGCTGTTTTTT.

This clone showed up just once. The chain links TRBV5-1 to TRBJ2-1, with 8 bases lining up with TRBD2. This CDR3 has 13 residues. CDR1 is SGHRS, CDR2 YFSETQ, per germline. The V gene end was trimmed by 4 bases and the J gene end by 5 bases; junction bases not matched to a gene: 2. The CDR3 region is CASSAGLDNEQFF. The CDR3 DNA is TGCGCCAGCAGCGCGGGACTAGACAATGAGCAGTTCTTC.

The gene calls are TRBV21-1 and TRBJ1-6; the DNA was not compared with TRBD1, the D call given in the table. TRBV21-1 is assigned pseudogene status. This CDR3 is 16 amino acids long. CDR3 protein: CASSKDRGNNNSPLHF. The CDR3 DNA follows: TGTGCCAGCAGCAAAGACAGGGGCAATAATAATTCACCCCTCCACTTT.

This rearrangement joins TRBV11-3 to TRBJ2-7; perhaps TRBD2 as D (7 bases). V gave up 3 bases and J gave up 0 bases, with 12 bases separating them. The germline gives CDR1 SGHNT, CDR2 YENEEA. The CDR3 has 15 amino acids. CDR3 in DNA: TGTGCCAGCAGCTTTGGGAGGGGGAGCTCCTACGAGCAGTACTTC. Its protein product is CASSFGRGSSYEQYF.

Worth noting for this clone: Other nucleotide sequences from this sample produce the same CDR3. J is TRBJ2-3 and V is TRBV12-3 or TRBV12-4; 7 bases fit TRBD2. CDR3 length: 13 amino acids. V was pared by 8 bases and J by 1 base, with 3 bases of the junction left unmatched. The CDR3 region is CASRSGGTDTQYF. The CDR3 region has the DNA TGTGCCAGCCGGAGCGGGGGCACAGATACGCAGTATTTT.

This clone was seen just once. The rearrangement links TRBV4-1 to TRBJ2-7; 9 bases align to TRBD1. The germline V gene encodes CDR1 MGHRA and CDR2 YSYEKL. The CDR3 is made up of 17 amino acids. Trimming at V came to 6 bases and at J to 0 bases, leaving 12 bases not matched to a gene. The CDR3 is CASRPIIGQGSSYEQYF. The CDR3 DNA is TGCGCCAGCAGGCCAATTATAGGACAGGGGAGCTCCTACGAGCAGTACTTC.

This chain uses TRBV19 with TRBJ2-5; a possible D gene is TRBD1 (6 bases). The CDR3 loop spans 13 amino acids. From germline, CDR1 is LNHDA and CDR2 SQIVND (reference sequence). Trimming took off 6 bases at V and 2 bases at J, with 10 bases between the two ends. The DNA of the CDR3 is TGTGCCAGTAGCCAGGGGTATCAAGAGACCCAGTACTTC. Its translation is CASSQGYQETQYF.

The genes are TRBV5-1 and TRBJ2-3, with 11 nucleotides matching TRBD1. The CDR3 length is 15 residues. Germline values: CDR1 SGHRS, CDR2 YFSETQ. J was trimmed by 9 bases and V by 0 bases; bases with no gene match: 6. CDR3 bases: TGCGCCAGCAGCTTGGGGACAGGGGGCGTCGACACGCAGTATTTT. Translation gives CASSLGTGGVDTQYF. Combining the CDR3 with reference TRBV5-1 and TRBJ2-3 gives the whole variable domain KAGVTQTPRYLIKTRGQQVTLSCSPISGHRSVSWYQQTPGQGLQFLFEYFSETQRNKGNFPGRFSGRQFSNSRSEMNVSTLELGDSALYLCASSLGTGGVDTQYFGPGTRLTVL.

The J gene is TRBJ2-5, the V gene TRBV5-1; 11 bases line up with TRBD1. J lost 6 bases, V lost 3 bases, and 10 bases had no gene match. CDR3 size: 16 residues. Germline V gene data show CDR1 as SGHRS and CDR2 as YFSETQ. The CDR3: CASSSLGQGAVQTQYF. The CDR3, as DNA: TGCGCCAGCAGCTCCCTAGGACAGGGGGCGGTCCAGACCCAGTACTTC. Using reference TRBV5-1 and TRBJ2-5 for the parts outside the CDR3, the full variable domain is KAGVTQTPRYLIKTRGQQVTLSCSPISGHRSVSWYQQTPGQGLQFLFEYFSETQRNKGNFPGRFSGRQFSNSRSEMNVSTLELGDSALYLCASSSLGQGAVQTQYFGPGTRLLVL.

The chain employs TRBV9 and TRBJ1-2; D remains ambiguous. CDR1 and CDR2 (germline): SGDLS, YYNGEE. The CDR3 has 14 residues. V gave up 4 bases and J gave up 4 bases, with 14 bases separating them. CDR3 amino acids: CASSNGVEAYGYTF. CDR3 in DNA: TGTGCCAGCAGCAACGGGGTTGAAGCCTATGGCTACACCTTC.

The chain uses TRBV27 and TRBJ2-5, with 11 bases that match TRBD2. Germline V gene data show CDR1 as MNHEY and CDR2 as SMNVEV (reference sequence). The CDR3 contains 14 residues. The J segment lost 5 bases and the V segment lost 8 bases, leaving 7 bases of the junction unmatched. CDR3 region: CASGPGLAAETQYF. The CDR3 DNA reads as TGTGCCAGCGGACCGGGACTAGCGGCGGAGACCCAGTACTTC.

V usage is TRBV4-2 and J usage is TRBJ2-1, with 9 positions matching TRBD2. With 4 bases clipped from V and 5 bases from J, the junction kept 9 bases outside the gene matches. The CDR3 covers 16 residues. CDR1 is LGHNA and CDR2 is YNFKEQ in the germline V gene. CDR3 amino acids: CASSLASGAPNNEQFF. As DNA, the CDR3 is TGTGCCAGCAGCCTTGCTAGCGGGGCCCCCAACAATGAGCAGTTCTTC.

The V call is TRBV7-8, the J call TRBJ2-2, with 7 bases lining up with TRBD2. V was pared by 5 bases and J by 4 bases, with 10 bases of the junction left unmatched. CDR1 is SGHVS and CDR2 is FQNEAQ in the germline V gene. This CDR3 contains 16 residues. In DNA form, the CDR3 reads TGTGCCAGCAGCCCAATTACTAGCGTAGGCACCGGGGAGCTGTTTTTT. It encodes CASSPITSVGTGELFF. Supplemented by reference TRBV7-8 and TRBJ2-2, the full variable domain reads GAGVSQSPRYKVAKRGQDVALRCDPISGHVSLFWYQQALGQGPEFLTYFQNEAQLDKSGLPSDRFFAERPEGSVSTLKIQRTQQEDSAVYLCASSPITSVGTGELFFGEGSRLTVL.

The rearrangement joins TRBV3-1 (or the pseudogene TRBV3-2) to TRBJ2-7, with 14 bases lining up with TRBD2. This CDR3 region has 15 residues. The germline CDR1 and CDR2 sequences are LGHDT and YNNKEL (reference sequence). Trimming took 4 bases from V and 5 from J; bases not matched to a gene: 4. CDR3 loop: CASSPRTSGRHEQYF. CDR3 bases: TGTGCCAGCAGCCCCCGGACTAGCGGGAGGCACGAGCAGTACTTC.

In DNA form, the CDR3 reads TGTGCCAGCAGCCAAGTATCCCAAGCCGAGCAGTACTTC. Translated, it gives CASSQVSQAEQYF. J is TRBJ2-7 and V is TRBV3-1 (or the pseudogene TRBV3-2); D is undetermined. CDR1 LGHDT and CDR2 YNNKEL come from the germline V gene (reference sequence). The CDR3 loop spans 13 amino acids. Between the trimmed V and J ends, which lost 1 base and 6 bases, there was a span of 10 bases.